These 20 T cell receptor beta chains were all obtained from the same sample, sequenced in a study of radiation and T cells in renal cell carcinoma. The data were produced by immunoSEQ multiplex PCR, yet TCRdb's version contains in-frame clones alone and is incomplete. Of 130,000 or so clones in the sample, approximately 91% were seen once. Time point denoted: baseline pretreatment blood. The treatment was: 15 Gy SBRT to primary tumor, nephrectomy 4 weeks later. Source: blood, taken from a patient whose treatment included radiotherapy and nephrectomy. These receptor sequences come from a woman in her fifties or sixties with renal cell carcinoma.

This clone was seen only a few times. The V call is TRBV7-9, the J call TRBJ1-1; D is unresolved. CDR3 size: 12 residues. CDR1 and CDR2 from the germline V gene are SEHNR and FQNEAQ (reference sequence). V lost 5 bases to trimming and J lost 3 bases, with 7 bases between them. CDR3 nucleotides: TGTGCCAGCAGCCGGGAGCACACTGAAGCTTTCTTT. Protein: CASSREHTEAFF.

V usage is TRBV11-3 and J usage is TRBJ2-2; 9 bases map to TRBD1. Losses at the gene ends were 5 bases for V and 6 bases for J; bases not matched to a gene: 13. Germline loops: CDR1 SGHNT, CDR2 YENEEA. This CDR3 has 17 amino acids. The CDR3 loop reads CASSPGQGNGPAGELFF. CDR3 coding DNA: TGTGCCAGCAGCCCGGGACAGGGCAATGGACCGGCCGGGGAGCTGTTTTTT.

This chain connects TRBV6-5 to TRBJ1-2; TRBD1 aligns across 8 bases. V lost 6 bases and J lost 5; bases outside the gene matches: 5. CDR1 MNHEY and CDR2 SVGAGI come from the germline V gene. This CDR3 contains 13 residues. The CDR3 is CASRGDRNYGYTF. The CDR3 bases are TGTGCCAGCAGAGGGGACAGGAATTATGGCTACACCTTC.

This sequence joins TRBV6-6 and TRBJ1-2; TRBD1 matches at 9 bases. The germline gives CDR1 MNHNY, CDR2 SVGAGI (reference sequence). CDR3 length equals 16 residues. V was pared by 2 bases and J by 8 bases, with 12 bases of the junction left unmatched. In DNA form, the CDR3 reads TGTGCCAGCAGTTACCGGATTGGGGACAGGGTGAGCGGCTACACCTTC. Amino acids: CASSYRIGDRVSGYTF.

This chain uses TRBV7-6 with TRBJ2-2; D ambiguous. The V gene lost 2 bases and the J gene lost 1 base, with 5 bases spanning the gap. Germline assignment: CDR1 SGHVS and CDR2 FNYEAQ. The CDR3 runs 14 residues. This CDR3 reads CASSLNRNTGELFF. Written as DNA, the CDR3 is TGTGCCAGCAGCTTAAACAGGAACACCGGGGAGCTGTTTTTT.

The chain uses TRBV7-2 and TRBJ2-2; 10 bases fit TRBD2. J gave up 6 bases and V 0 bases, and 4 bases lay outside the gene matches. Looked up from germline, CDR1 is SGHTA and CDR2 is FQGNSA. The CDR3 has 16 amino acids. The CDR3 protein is CASSLAASGGSGELFF. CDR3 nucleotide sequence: TGTGCCAGCAGCTTAGCAGCTAGCGGGGGCTCCGGGGAGCTGTTTTTT.

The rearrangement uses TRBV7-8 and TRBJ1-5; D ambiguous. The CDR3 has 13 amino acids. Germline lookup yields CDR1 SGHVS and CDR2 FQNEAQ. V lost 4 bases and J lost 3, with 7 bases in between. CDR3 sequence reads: CASSWEVNQPQHF. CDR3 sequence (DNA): TGTGCCAGCAGCTGGGAAGTCAATCAGCCCCAGCATTTT.

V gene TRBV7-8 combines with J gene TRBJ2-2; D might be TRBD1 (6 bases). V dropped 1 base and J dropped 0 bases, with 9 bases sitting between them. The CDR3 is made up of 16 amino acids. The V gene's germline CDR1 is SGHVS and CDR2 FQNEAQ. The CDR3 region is CASSLVEGANTGELFF. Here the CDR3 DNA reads TGTGCCAGCAGCTTAGTAGAGGGGGCGAACACCGGGGAGCTGTTTTTT.

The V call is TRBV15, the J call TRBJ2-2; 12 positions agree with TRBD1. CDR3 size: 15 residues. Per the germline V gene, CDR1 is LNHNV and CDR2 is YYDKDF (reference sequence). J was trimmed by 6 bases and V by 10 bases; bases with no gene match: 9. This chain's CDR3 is CAIRPGTGGPGELFF. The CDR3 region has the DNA TGTGCCATCAGACCCGGGACAGGGGGCCCCGGGGAGCTGTTTTTT.

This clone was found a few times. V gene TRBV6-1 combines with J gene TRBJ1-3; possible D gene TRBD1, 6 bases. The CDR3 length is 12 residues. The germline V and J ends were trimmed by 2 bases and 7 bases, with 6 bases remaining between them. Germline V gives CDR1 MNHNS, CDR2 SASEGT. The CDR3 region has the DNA TGTGCCAGCAGTGAACAGGGGAACACCATATATTTT. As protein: CASSEQGNTIYF.

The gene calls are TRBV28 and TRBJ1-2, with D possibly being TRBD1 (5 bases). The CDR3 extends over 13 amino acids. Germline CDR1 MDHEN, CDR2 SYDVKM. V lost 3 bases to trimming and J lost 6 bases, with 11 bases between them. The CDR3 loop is CASSLRQGDGYTF. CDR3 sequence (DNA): TGTGCCAGCAGTTTGAGGCAGGGAGATGGCTACACCTTC.

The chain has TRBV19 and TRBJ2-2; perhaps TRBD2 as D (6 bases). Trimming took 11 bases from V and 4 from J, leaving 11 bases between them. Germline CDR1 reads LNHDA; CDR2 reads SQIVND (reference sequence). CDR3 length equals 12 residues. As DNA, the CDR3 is TGTGCCGCGTGCGGGGCCACCGGGGAGCTGTTTTTT. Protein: CAACGATGELFF.

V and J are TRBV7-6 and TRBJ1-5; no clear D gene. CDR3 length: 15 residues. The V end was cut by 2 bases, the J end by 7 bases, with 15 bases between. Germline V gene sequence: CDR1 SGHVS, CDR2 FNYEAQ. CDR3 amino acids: CASSLFFGADQPQHF. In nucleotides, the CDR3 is TGTGCCAGCAGCTTATTCTTCGGAGCGGACCAGCCCCAGCATTTT.

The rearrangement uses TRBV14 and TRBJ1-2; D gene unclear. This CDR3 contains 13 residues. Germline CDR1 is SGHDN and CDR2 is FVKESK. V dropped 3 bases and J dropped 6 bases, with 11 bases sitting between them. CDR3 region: CASSQRWVDGYTF. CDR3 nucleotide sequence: TGTGCCAGCAGCCAGCGGTGGGTAGATGGCTACACCTTC. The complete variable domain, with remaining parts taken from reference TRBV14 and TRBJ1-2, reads EAGVTQFPSHSVIEKGQTVTLRCDPISGHDNLYWYRRVMGKEIKFLLHFVKESKQDESGMPNNRFLAERTGGTYSTLKVQPAELEDSGVYFCASSQRWVDGYTFGSGTRLTVV.

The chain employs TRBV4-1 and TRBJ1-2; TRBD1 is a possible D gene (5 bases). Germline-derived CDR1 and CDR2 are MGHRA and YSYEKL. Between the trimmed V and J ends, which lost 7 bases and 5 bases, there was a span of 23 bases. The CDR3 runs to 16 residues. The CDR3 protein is CASKRGTAPGVYGYTF. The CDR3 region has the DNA TGCGCCAGCAAAAGGGGAACCGCCCCGGGGGTTTATGGCTACACCTTC.

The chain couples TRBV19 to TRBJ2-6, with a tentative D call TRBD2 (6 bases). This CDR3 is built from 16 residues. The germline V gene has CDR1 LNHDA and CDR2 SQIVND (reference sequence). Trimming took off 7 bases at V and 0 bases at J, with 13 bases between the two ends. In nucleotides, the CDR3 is TGTGCCAGTAAGGAGGGTGCGGTCTCTGGGGCCAACGTCCTGACTTTC. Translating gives CASKEGAVSGANVLTF.

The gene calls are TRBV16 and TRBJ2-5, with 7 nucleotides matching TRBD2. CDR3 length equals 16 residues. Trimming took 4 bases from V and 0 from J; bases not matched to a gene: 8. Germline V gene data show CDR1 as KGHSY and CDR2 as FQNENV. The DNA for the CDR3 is TGTGCCAGCAGCCGTCTTGCCGGGGGGAACCAAGAGACCCAGTACTTC. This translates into CASSRLAGGNQETQYF.

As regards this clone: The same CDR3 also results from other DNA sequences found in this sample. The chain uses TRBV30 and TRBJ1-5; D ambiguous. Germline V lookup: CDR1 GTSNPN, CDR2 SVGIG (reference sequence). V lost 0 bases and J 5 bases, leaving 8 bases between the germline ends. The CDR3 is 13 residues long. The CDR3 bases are TGTGCCTGGAGTGTCGGCGGGCATCAGCCCCAGCATTTT. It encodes CAWSVGGHQPQHF. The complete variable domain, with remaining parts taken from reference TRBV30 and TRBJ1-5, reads SQTIHQWPATLVQPVGSPLSLECTVEGTSNPNLYWYRQAAGRGLQLLFYSVGIGQISSEVPQNLSASRPQDRQFILSSKKLLLSDSGFYLCAWSVGGHQPQHFGDGTRLSIL.

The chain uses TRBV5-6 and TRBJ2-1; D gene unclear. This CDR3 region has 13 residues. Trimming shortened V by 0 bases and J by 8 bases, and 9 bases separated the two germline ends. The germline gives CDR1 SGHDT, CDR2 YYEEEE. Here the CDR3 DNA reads TGTGCCAGCAGCTTGGCGGTCTGGGATGAGCAGTTCTTC. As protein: CASSLAVWDEQFF.

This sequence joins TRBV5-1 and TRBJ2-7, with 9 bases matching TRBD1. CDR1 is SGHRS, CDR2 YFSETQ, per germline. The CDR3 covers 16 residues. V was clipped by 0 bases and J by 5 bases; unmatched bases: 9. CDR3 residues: CASSLVISGTGNEQYF. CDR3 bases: TGCGCCAGCAGCTTGGTAATCTCCGGGACAGGGAACGAGCAGTACTTC. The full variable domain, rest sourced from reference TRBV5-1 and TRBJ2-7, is KAGVTQTPRYLIKTRGQQVTLSCSPISGHRSVSWYQQTPGQGLQFLFEYFSETQRNKGNFPGRFSGRQFSNSRSEMNVSTLELGDSALYLCASSLVISGTGNEQYFGPGTRLTVT.